This paragraph reports one TCR beta chain. The sample belongs to a study of blood T cell repertoires in COVID-19. Study information: The analysed material was cDNA or gDNA that came from T cells, B-cell-depleted T cells, or PBMCs.

Per the authors' pipeline: Researchers report that nucleated cell counts were estimated from reference gene primer amplification. Assay: immunoSEQ multiplex PCR; the TCRdb copy retains only in-frame clones and omits some. V and J calls and clone size are those listed in that table; D and trimming were worked out from the DNA. The table lists under 110,000 clones, around 92% of them singletons, with 5% to 6% in the top ten. Germline V CDR1 and CDR2: MDHEN, SYDVKM. This CDR3 is built from 12 residues. V was cut by 6 bases and J by 5 bases, with 7 bases left in between. V and J are TRBV28 and TRBJ1-4; D is undetermined. Sequencing used peripheral blood. The clonotype originates from a middle-aged man with active COVID-19. CDR3 protein: CASSSPNEKLFF. The CDR3 DNA is TGTGCCAGCAGCTCCCCGAATGAAAAACTGTTTTTT. Full variable domain (outside the CDR3, taken from reference TRBV28 and TRBJ1-4): DVKVTQSSRYLVKRTGEKVFLECVQDMDHENMFWYRQDPGLGLRLIYFSYDVKMKEKGDIPEGYSVSREKKERFSLILESASTNQTSMYLCASSSPNEKLFFGSGTQLSVL.